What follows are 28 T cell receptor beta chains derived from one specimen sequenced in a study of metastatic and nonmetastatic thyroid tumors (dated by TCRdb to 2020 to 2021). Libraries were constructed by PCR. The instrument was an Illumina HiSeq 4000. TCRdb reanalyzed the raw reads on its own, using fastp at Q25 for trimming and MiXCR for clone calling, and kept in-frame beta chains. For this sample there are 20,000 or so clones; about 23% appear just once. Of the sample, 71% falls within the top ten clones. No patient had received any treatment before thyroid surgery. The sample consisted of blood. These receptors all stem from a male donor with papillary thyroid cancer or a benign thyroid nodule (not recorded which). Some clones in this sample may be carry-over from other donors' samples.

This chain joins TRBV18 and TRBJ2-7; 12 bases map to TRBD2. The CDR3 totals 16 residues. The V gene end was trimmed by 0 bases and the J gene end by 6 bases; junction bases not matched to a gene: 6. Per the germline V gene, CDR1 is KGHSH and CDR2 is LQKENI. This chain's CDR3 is CASSPPLAGGPGEQYF. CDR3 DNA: TGTGCCAGCTCACCACCTCTAGCGGGAGGGCCTGGCGAGCAGTACTTC.

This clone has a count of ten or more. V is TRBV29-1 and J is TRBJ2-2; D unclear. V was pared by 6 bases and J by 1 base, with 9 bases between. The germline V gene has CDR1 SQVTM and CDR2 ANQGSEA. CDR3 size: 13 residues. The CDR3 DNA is TGCAGCGTCACCCTTCGGAACACCGGGGAGCTGTTTTTT. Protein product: CSVTLRNTGELFF.

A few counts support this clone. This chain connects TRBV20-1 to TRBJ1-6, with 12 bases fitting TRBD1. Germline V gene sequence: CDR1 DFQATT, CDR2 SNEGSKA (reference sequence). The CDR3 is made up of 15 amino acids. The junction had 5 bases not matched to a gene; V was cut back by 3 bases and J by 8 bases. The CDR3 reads CSASPGQGAYSPLHF. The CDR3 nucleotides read TGCAGTGCTAGCCCGGGACAGGGGGCGTATTCACCCCTCCACTTT.

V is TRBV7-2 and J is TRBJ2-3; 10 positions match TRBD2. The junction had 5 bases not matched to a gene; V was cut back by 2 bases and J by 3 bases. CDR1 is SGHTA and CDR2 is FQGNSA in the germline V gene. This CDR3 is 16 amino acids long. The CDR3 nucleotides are TGTGCCAGCAGCTTATGGCTAGCGGGAGAAACAGATACGCAGTATTTT. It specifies CASSLWLAGETDTQYF.

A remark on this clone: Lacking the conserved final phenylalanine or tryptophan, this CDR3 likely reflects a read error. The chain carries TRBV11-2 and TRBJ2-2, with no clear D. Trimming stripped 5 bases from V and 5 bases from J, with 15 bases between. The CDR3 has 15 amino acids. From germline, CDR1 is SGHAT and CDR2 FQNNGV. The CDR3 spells CASSLLGHPTGELFL. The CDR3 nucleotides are TGTGCCAGCAGCCTGCTAGGGCACCCAACCGGGGAGCTGTTTTTG.

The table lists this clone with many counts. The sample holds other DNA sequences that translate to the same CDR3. CDR3 bases: TGTGCCAGCAGGCTTAGGGGACAGGTCCAGCCCCAGCATTTT. Protein product: CASRLRGQVQPQHF. The J gene is TRBJ1-5, the V gene TRBV28; 8 bases map to TRBD1. This CDR3 has 14 amino acids. V shed 6 bases and J 7 bases; nucleotides not matched to a gene: 8. Germline CDR1 is MDHEN and CDR2 is SYDVKM.

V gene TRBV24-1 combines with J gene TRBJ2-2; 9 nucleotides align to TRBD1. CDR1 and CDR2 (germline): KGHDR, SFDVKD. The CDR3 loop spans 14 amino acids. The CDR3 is CGTRDREPSVELFF. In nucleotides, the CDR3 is TGTGGGACCAGGGACAGGGAGCCGTCCGTGGAGCTGTTTTTT.

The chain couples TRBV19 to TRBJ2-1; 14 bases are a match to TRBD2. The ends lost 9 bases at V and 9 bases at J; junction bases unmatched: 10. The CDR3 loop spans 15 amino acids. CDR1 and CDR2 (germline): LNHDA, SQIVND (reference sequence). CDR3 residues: CASSPGLAGVGEQFF. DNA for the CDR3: TGTGCCAGCAGTCCGGGACTAGCGGGAGTAGGTGAGCAGTTCTTC.

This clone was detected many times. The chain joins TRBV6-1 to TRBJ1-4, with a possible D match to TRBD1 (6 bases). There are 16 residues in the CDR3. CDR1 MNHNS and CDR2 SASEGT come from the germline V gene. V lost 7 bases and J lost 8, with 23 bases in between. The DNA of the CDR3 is TGTGCCAGCAAAACAGGGTTAGGATTAATAGGGGAAAAACTGTTTTTT. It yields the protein CASKTGLGLIGEKLFF.

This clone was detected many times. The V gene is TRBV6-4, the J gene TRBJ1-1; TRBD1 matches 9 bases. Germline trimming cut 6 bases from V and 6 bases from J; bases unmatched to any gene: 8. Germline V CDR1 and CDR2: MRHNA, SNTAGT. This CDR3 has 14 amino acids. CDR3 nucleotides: TGTGCCAGCAGGGTGACAGGGGGTAACGCTGAAGCTTTCTTT. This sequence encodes CASRVTGGNAEAFF.

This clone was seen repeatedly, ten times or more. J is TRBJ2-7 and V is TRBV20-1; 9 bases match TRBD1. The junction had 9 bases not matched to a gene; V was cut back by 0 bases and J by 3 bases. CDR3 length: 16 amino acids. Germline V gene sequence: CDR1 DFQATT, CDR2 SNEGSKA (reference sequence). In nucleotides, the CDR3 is TGCAGTGCTAGAGATCCCCGGGACAGGGATGGCTACGAGCAGTACTTC. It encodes CSARDPRDRDGYEQYF.

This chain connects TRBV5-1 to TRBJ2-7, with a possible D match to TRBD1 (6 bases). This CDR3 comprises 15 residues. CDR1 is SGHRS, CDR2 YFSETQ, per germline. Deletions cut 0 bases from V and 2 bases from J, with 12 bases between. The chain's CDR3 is CASSLGGTGTYEQYF. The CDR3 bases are TGCGCCAGCAGCTTGGGAGGTACAGGGACCTACGAGCAGTACTTC.

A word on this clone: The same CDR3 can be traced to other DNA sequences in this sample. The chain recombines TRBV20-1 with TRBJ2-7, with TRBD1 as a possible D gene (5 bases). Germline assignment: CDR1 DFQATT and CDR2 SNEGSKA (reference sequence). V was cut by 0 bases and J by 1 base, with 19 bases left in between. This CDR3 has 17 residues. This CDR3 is CSARDPRQARGSYEQYF. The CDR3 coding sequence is TGCAGTGCTAGAGATCCGCGACAAGCAAGGGGATCCTACGAGCAGTACTTC.

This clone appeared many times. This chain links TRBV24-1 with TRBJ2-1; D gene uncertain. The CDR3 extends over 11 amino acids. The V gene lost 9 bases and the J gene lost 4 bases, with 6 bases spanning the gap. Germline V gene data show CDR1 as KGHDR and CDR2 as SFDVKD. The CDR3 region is CATALYNEQFF. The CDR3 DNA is TGTGCCACCGCATTATACAATGAGCAGTTCTTC.

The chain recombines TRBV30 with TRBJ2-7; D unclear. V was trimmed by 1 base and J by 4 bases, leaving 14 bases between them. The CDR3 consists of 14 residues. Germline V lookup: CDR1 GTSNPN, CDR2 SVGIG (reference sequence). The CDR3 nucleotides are TGTGCCTGGAGTGGACCCCCAACAGTTTACGAGCAGTACTTC. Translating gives CAWSGPPTVYEQYF.

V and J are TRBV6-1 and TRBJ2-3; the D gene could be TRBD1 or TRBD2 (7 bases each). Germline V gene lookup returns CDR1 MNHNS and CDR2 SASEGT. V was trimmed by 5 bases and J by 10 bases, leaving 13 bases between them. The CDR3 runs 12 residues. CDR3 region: CASSPQGGAQYF. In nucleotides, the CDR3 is TGTGCCAGCAGTCCCCAGGGGGGGGCGCAGTATTTT.

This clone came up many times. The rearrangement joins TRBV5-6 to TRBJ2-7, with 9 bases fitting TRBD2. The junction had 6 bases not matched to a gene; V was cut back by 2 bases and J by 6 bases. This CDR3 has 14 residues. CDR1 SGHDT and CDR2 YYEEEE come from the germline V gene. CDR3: CASSLIIAGAEQYF. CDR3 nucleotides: TGTGCCAGCAGCTTAATTATAGCGGGAGCCGAGCAGTACTTC.

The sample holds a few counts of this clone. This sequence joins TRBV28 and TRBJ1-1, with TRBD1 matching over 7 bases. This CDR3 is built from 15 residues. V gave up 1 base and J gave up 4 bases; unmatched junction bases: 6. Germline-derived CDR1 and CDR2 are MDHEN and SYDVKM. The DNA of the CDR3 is TGTGCCAGCAGTTTATCCCAGGGGGGGACCACTGAAGCTTTCTTT. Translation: CASSLSQGGTTEAFF.

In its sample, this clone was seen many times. As DNA, the CDR3 is TGCAGTGCCGACTCCGGGACTAGCGGAACCTACGAGCAGTACTTC. This sequence encodes CSADSGTSGTYEQYF. This chain connects TRBV20-1 to TRBJ2-7, with 11 bases fitting TRBD2. Per germline, CDR1 DFQATT and CDR2 SNEGSKA (reference sequence). The CDR3 totals 15 residues. J lost 2 bases, V lost 6 bases, and 9 bases had no gene match.

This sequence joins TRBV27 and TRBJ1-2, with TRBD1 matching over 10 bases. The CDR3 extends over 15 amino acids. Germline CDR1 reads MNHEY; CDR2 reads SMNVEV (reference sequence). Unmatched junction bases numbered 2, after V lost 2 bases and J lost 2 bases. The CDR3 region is CASSLAGQGNYGYTF. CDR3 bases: TGTGCCAGCAGTTTAGCGGGACAGGGGAACTATGGCTACACCTTC.

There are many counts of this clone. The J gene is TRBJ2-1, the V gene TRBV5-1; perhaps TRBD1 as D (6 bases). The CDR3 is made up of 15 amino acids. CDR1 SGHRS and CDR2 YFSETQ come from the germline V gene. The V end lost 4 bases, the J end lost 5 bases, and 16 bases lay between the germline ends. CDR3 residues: CASSGGLRGDNEQFF. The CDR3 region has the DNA TGCGCCAGCAGCGGGGGCCTCCGAGGCGACAATGAGCAGTTCTTC. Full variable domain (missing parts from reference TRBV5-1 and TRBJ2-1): KAGVTQTPRYLIKTRGQQVTLSCSPISGHRSVSWYQQTPGQGLQFLFEYFSETQRNKGNFPGRFSGRQFSNSRSEMNVSTLELGDSALYLCASSGGLRGDNEQFFGPGTRLTVL.

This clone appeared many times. The DNA for the CDR3 is TGCAGTGCTAGTGGACAAAGCAATCAGCCCCAGCATTTT. Its protein product is CSASGQSNQPQHF. The chain uses TRBV20-1 and TRBJ1-5; TRBD1 might be the D (5 bases). Trimming cost V 3 bases and J 1 base, with 7 bases left between them. The germline gives CDR1 DFQATT, CDR2 SNEGSKA (reference sequence). CDR3 size: 13 residues.

In DNA, the CDR3 is TGTGCCAGCAGCAACCGGACTAGCGGAAGTGGCGGGGAGCTGTTTTTT. Translating gives CASSNRTSGSGGELFF. The chain uses TRBV7-8 and TRBJ2-2, with 10 bases fitting TRBD2. Germline loops: CDR1 SGHVS, CDR2 FQNEAQ. The V segment lost 5 bases and the J segment 7 bases; nucleotides outside the gene matches: 10. The CDR3 is made up of 16 amino acids. Filled out from reference TRBV7-8 and TRBJ2-2, the complete variable domain reads GAGVSQSPRYKVAKRGQDVALRCDPISGHVSLFWYQQALGQGPEFLTYFQNEAQLDKSGLPSDRFFAERPEGSVSTLKIQRTQQEDSAVYLCASSNRTSGSGGELFFGEGSRLTVL.

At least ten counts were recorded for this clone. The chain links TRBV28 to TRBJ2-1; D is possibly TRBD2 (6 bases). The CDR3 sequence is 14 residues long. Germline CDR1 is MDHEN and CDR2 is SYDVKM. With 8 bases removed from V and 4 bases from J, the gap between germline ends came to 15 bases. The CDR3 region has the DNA TGTGCCAGCCGGGAACGGGGGACTTACAATGAGCAGTTCTTC. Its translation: CASRERGTYNEQFF.

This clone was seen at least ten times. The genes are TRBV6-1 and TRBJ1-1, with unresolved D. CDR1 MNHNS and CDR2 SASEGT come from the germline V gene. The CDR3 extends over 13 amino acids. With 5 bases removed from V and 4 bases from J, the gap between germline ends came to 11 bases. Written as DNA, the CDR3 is TGTGCCAGCAGTCCGCGACGCGCCACTGAAGCTTTCTTT. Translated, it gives CASSPRRATEAFF.

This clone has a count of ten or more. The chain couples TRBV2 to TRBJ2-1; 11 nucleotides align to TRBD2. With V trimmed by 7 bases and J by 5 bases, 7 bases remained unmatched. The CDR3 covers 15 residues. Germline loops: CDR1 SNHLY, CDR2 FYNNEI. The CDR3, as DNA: TGTGCCAGCAACCTGGGACTAGCGGTCAACAATGAGCAGTTCTTC. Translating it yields CASNLGLAVNNEQFF. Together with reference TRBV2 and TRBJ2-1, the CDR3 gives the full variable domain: EPEVTQTPSHQVTQMGQEVILRCVPISNHLYFYWYRQILGQKVEFLVSFYNNEISEKSEIFDDQFSVERPDGSNFTLKIRSTKLEDSAMYFCASNLGLAVNNEQFFGPGTRLTVL.

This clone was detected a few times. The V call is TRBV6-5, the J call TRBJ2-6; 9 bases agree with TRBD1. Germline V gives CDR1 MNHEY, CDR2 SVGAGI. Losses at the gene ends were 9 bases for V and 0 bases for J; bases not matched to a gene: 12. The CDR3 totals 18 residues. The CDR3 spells CASRSPGQGFSGANVLTF. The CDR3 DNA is TGTGCCAGTAGGAGTCCGGGACAGGGTTTCTCTGGGGCCAACGTCCTGACTTTC.

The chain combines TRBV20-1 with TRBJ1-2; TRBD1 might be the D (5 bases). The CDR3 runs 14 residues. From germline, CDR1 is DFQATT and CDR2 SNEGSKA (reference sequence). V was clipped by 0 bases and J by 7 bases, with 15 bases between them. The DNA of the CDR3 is TGCAGTGCTAGAGAGATAGGGACGCGGGGTGGCTACACCTTC. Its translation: CSAREIGTRGGYTF.